This passage covers 26 T cell receptor beta chains from one sample sequenced in a study of cytomegalovirus exposure and HLA in healthy donors (dated by TCRdb to about 2017). The library came from the immunoSEQ multiplex PCR assay. TCRdb limited this immuneACCESS table to in-frame rearrangements with V and J called. A share of clones is missing; checked studies link under half to unresolved V genes, and the rest is unexplained. In this sample the table shows 90,000 to 110,000 clones, around 87% of which occur a single time. The ten biggest clones cover 4% to 4.5% of the sample. Sequenced material: PBMCs. The receptors originated from a woman younger than 35 in good health and CMV-seropositive.

This clone was found once. The chain joins TRBV11-3 to TRBJ2-7; 12 bases map to TRBD2. Germline CDR1 reads SGHNT; CDR2 reads YENEEA. The CDR3 extends over 14 amino acids. The V gene end was trimmed by 4 bases and the J gene end by 5 bases; junction bases not matched to a gene: 3. The chain's CDR3 is CASSWGLAGNEQYF. CDR3 DNA sequence: TGTGCCAGCAGCTGGGGACTAGCGGGTAACGAGCAGTACTTC.

This clone was seen a few times. The chain links TRBV20-1 to TRBJ1-1; D is perhaps TRBD1 (5 bases). The CDR3 totals 11 residues. The V gene's germline CDR1 is DFQATT and CDR2 SNEGSKA (reference sequence). The V and J ends lost 7 bases and 3 bases respectively, with 9 bases between them. The CDR3 sequence is CSVTGDTEAFF. In DNA, the CDR3 is TGCAGTGTTACGGGGGACACTGAAGCTTTCTTT.

The CDR3 spells CASRPQDRLYEQYF. The CDR3 DNA reads as TGTGCCAGCAGACCTCAGGACAGGTTATACGAGCAGTACTTC. The gene calls are TRBV25-1 and TRBJ2-7; 7 nucleotides line up with TRBD1. V was clipped by 6 bases and J by 4 bases; unmatched bases: 9. This CDR3 has 14 residues. Germline-derived CDR1 and CDR2 are MGHDK and SYGVNS.

The V gene is TRBV11-2, the J gene TRBJ1-2; the match to TRBD1 covers 7 bases. V shed 4 bases and J 2 bases; nucleotides not matched to a gene: 4. Germline CDR1 is SGHAT and CDR2 is FQNNGV. The CDR3 sequence is 14 residues long. In DNA form, the CDR3 reads TGTGCCAGCAGCTCTCGGACAGGCAACTATGGCTACACCTTC. This gives the protein CASSSRTGNYGYTF.

The J gene is TRBJ1-5, the V gene TRBV15, with TRBD1 matching 8 bases. The germline V gene has CDR1 LNHNV and CDR2 YYDKDF (reference sequence). The CDR3 consists of 15 residues. V lost 3 bases, J lost 7 bases, and 8 bases stayed unmatched. CDR3: CATSRTKQGGQPQHF. Here the CDR3 DNA reads TGTGCCACCAGCAGGACTAAACAGGGGGGCCAGCCCCAGCATTTT.

This chain uses TRBV7-2 with TRBJ2-7, with 14 bases matching TRBD2. In germline, CDR1 is SGHTA, CDR2 FQGNSA. With V trimmed by 5 bases and J by 7 bases, 7 bases remained unmatched. The CDR3 totals 15 residues. The CDR3 spells CASSRRGLAGGEQYF. DNA of the CDR3: TGTGCCAGCAGCCGCCGAGGACTAGCGGGAGGTGAGCAGTACTTC.

This rearrangement joins TRBV18 to TRBJ1-1, with 7 bases lining up with TRBD1. Germline CDR1 reads KGHSH; CDR2 reads LQKENI. Trimming cost V 0 bases and J 10 bases; bases outside gene matches: 8. The CDR3 extends over 14 amino acids. The CDR3 DNA reads TGTGCCAGCTCACCACCGGCAGAGGGGGCGAGAGCTTTCTTT. It encodes CASSPPAEGARAFF.

The V gene is TRBV6-1, the J gene TRBJ1-1; TRBD1 matches at 7 bases. CDR1 and CDR2 (germline): MNHNS, SASEGT. The CDR3 extends over 10 amino acids. V shed 8 bases, J shed 8 bases, and the junction held 2 bases outside the gene matches. The CDR3 loop is CASRQGEAFF. The CDR3 coding sequence is TGTGCCAGCCGACAGGGCGAAGCTTTCTTT.

V usage is TRBV2 and J usage is TRBJ2-7; weak D call: TRBD2 (6 bases). Trimming stripped 11 bases from V and 3 bases from J, with 17 bases between. CDR1 is SNHLY, CDR2 FYNNEI, per germline. The CDR3 is made up of 13 amino acids. The CDR3 region is CADGGNSGYEQYF. The CDR3 DNA reads TGTGCCGACGGCGGAAATAGCGGCTACGAGCAGTACTTC.

V is TRBV4-2 and J is TRBJ2-3, with a possible D match to TRBD1 (6 bases). Between the trimmed V and J ends, which lost 3 bases and 4 bases, there was a span of 17 bases. CDR3 length: 16 residues. From germline, CDR1 is LGHNA and CDR2 YNFKEQ. DNA of the CDR3: TGTGCCAGCAGCCATGGGGGCACCCAAGTGGCAGATACGCAGTATTTT. Protein sequence: CASSHGGTQVADTQYF.

This chain connects TRBV28 to TRBJ1-5; TRBD1 agrees at 7 bases. Germline V lookup: CDR1 MDHEN, CDR2 SYDVKM. The trim removed 7 bases at V and 5 bases at J, leaving 5 bases unmatched. The CDR3 is made up of 13 amino acids. Here the CDR3 reads CASTDRDYQPQHF. Written as DNA, the CDR3 is TGTGCCAGCACCGACAGGGATTATCAGCCCCAGCATTTT.

In its sample, this clone was seen a few times. The rearrangement uses TRBV5-1 and TRBJ1-2; no clear D gene. The CDR3 has 14 amino acids. Deletions cut 2 bases from V and 0 bases from J, with 8 bases between. In germline, CDR1 is SGHRS, CDR2 YFSETQ. The CDR3 DNA is TGCGCCAGCAGCTTTGATCGGGCTAACTATGGCTACACCTTC. Translating gives CASSFDRANYGYTF. Variable domain in full (rest from reference TRBV5-1 and TRBJ1-2): KAGVTQTPRYLIKTRGQQVTLSCSPISGHRSVSWYQQTPGQGLQFLFEYFSETQRNKGNFPGRFSGRQFSNSRSEMNVSTLELGDSALYLCASSFDRANYGYTFGSGTRLTVV.

The chain is built from TRBV10-2 and TRBJ1-4; D remains ambiguous. CDR3 size: 14 residues. Germline V lookup: CDR1 WSHSY, CDR2 SAAADI. V was pared by 3 bases and J by 5 bases, with 10 bases between. In DNA form, the CDR3 reads TGCGCCAGCAGTGATTCCAGATTAAATGAAAAACTGTTTTTT. Translating it yields CASSDSRLNEKLFF.

The chain links TRBV4-1 to TRBJ1-1; tentatively, D is TRBD1 (5 bases). The CDR3 has 16 amino acids. The germline CDR1 and CDR2 sequences are MGHRA and YSYEKL. Trimming left V 2 bases short and J 3 bases short, with 16 bases between. This CDR3 reads CASSQLGGAADTEAFF. CDR3 nucleotides: TGCGCCAGCAGCCAACTCGGGGGTGCTGCTGACACTGAAGCTTTCTTT.

This clone was detected only once. The CDR3 DNA is TGCGCCAGCAGCCAAGTCCGACAGAGGATCTATGGCTACACCTTC. It translates to CASSQVRQRIYGYTF. The gene calls are TRBV4-1 and TRBJ1-2, with a weak D call TRBD1 (5 bases). The CDR3 is made up of 15 amino acids. Trimming took 1 base from V and 4 from J, leaving 13 bases between them. Germline CDR1 is MGHRA and CDR2 is YSYEKL.

This rearrangement joins TRBV2 to TRBJ1-3; D is possibly TRBD1 (5 bases). Trimming removed 11 bases from V and 0 bases from J, with 11 bases in between. This CDR3 comprises 13 residues. Germline CDR1 reads SNHLY; CDR2 reads FYNNEI. For the CDR3, the DNA is TGTGCCGGGACTCTTAGCTCTGGAAACACCATATATTTT. Residues: CAGTLSSGNTIYF.

The chain has TRBV2 and TRBJ2-7; D call uncertain. V was shortened by 11 bases and J by 4 bases, with 12 bases between the two germline ends. The germline gives CDR1 SNHLY, CDR2 FYNNEI. CDR3 length: 11 amino acids. The CDR3 sequence is CAGLSRYEQYF. CDR3 DNA sequence: TGTGCCGGTCTTTCGAGGTACGAGCAGTACTTC.

As DNA, the CDR3 is TGTGCCCTAGCGGCGGGACCCGGTAATGAAAAACTGTTTTTT. Translation: CALAAGPGNEKLFF. The gene calls are TRBV6-6 and TRBJ1-4; maybe TRBD1 (5 bases). Trimming stripped 11 bases from V and 4 bases from J, with 17 bases between. Germline CDR1 and CDR2: MNHNY and SVGAGI (reference sequence). CDR3 length: 14 amino acids.

The rearrangement joins TRBV5-1 to TRBJ2-5; TRBD1 is a possible D gene (5 bases). Between the trimmed V and J ends, which lost 0 bases and 5 bases, there was a span of 14 bases. From germline, CDR1 is SGHRS and CDR2 YFSETQ. CDR3 length equals 15 residues. The CDR3 nucleotides read TGCGCCAGCAGCTTGGCCGTGGTCAGGGTTGAGACCCAGTACTTC. It specifies CASSLAVVRVETQYF.

V is TRBV2 and J is TRBJ1-2, with 7 positions matching TRBD1. The junction had 8 bases not matched to a gene; V was cut back by 6 bases and J by 4 bases. The CDR3 has 14 amino acids. The germline gives CDR1 SNHLY, CDR2 FYNNEI. CDR3 nucleotides: TGTGCCAGCAGCCCCCCGGGACAGATCTATGGCTACACCTTC. Amino acid sequence: CASSPPGQIYGYTF.

This chain links TRBV11-2 with TRBJ2-3; 7 nucleotides agree with TRBD2. Looked up from germline, CDR1 is SGHAT and CDR2 is FQNNGV. Losses at the gene ends were 1 base for V and 1 base for J; bases not matched to a gene: 2. The CDR3 has 15 residues. This chain's CDR3 is CASSLGGRGTDTQYF. CDR3 DNA sequence: TGTGCCAGCAGCTTAGGTGGGAGGGGCACAGATACGCAGTATTTT.

V and J are TRBV6-1 and TRBJ1-2, with a weak D call TRBD1 (6 bases). Germline values: CDR1 MNHNS, CDR2 SASEGT. The CDR3 is made up of 14 amino acids. The CDR3 bases are TGTGCGTCCCTGACGACAGGTTTGAACTATGGCTACACCTTC. Its protein is CASLTTGLNYGYTF.

The chain uses TRBV4-1 and TRBJ2-7; tentatively, D is TRBD2 (6 bases). The CDR3 is 17 amino acids. The germline CDR1 and CDR2 sequences are MGHRA and YSYEKL. V was pared by 1 base and J by 2 bases, with 18 bases between. This chain's CDR3 is CASSQGHVRGSPYEQYF. In DNA form, the CDR3 reads TGCGCCAGCAGCCAAGGTCACGTGCGGGGCTCCCCCTACGAGCAGTACTTC.

The chain joins TRBV6-1 to TRBJ2-7; 8 positions match TRBD1. Trimming cost V 4 bases and J 6 bases; bases outside gene matches: 14. The CDR3 is 16 residues long. Germline V CDR1 and CDR2: MNHNS, SASEGT. CDR3 nucleotides: TGTGCCAGCAGTGCAGGACAGGGAAGGACTACGGTCGAGCAGTACTTC. Its translation is CASSAGQGRTTVEQYF.

The chain's CDR3 is CASSDRDNQPQHF. The CDR3 DNA reads as TGTGCCAGCAGCGACAGAGACAATCAGCCCCAGCATTTT. This rearrangement joins TRBV6-1 to TRBJ1-5, with TRBD1 as a possible D gene (5 bases). CDR1 and CDR2 from the germline V gene are MNHNS and SASEGT. The CDR3 loop spans 13 amino acids. Trimming shortened V by 6 bases and J by 3 bases, and 9 bases separated the two germline ends.

The chain employs TRBV4-2 and TRBJ2-3, with TRBD2 matching 9 bases. V shed 2 bases, J shed 2 bases, and the junction held 11 bases outside the gene matches. Germline V gives CDR1 LGHNA, CDR2 YNFKEQ. The CDR3 totals 18 residues. This CDR3 is CASSQRPLAGGFTDTQYF. The CDR3 nucleotides are TGTGCCAGCAGCCAACGGCCATTGGCGGGGGGGTTCACAGATACGCAGTATTTT.